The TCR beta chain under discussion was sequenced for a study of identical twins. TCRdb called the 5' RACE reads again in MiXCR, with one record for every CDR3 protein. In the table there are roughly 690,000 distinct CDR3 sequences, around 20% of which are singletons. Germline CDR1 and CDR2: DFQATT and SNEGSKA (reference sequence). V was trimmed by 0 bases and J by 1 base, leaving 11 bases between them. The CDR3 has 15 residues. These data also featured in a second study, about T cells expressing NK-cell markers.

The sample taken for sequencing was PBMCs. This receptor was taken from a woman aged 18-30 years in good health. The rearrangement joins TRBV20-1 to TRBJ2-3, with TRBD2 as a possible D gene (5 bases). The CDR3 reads CSARDSTSGTDTQYF. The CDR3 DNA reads TGCAGTGCTAGAGATAGCACTAGTGGCACAGATACGCAGTATTTT.